The sequence of this T cell receptor beta chain was determined in a study of T cell responses to AZD1222 COVID-19 vaccine. This table comes from immunoSEQ multiplex PCR, and its TCRdb copy is limited to in-frame clones, with some not included. Here the sample spans some 190,000 clones, roughly nine tenths being singletons. The CDR3 covers 15 residues. CDR1 and CDR2 from the germline V gene are MGHRA and YSYEKL. The V gene end was trimmed by 0 bases and the J gene end by 10 bases; junction bases not matched to a gene: 4. The chain links TRBV4-1 to TRBJ1-6; 9 bases align to TRBD1. The material was peripheral blood, obtained 28 days after the second AZD1222 dose. This clonotype originated in an adult who received the AZD1222 COVID-19 vaccine. CDR3: CASSQETGGRSPLHF. The CDR3 DNA sequence: TGCGCCAGCAGCCAAGAGACAGGGGGAAGATCACCCCTCCACTTT.